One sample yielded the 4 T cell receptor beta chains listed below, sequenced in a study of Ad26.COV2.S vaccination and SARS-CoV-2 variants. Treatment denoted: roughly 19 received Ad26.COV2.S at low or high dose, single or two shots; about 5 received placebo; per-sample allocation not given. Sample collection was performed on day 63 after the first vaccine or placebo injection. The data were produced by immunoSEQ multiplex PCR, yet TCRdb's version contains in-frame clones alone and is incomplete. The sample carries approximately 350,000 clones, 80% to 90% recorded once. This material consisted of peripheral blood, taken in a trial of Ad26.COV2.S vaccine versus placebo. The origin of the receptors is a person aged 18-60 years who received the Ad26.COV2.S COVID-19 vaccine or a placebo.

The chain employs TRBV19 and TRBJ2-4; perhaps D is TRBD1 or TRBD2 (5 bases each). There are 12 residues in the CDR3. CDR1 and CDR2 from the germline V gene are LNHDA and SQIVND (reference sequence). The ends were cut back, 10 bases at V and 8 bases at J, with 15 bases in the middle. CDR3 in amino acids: CATRERQDIQYF. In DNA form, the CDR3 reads TGTGCCACCAGGGAGCGCCAGGACATTCAGTACTTC.

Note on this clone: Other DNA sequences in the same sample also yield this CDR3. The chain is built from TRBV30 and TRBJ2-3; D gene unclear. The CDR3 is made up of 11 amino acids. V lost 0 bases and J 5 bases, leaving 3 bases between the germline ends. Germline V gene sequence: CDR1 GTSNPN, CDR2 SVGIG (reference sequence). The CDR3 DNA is TGTGCCTGGAGTGTTGGAGATACGCAGTATTTT. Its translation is CAWSVGDTQYF.

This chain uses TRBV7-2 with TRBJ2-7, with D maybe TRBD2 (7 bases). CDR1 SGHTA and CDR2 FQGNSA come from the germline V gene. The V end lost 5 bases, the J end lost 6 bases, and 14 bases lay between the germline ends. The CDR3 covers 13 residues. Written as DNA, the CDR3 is TGTGCCAGCAGCGGAGTGGGGGGGCTCGAGCAGTACTTC. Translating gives CASSGVGGLEQYF.

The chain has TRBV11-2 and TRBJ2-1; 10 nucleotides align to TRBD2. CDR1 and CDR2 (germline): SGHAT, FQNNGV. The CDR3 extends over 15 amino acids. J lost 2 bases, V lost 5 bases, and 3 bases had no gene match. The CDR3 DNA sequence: TGTGCCAGCAGCCCAAGCGGGAGGGCCTACAATGAGCAGTTCTTC. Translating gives CASSPSGRAYNEQFF.